One and the same sample provided the 6 T cell receptor beta chains below, sequenced in a study of OX40 agonist ivuxolimab in advanced cancers. The repertoire was sequenced with immunoSEQ multiplex PCR; TCRdb's copy has only in-frame clones and lacks some. The repertoire holds 73,000 or so clones, with around 86% as singletons. Sequences were derived from CD4+ or CD8+ T cells sorted from blood, sampled in a trial of the OX40 agonist ivuxolimab. The source is an adult with an advanced solid tumor such as melanoma, head and neck, liver or kidney cancer.

V gene TRBV6-1 combines with J gene TRBJ1-5; unclear D gene. The CDR3 covers 14 residues. The ends were cut back, 6 bases at V and 0 bases at J, with 9 bases in the middle. CDR1 and CDR2 (germline): MNHNS, SASEGT. This CDR3 is CASSPEYSNQPQHF. CDR3 sequence (DNA): TGTGCCAGCAGCCCAGAGTATAGCAATCAGCCCCAGCATTTT.

The chain uses TRBV5-6 and TRBJ2-7; 11 bases are shared with TRBD2. J was trimmed by 4 bases and V by 5 bases; bases with no gene match: 5. This CDR3 has 14 residues. Germline V lookup: CDR1 SGHDT, CDR2 YYEEEE. CDR3 amino acids: CASRQLAGVYEQYF. Written as DNA, the CDR3 is TGTGCCAGCAGACAACTAGCGGGAGTATACGAGCAGTACTTC.

In its sample, this clone was seen a few times. V gene TRBV28 combines with J gene TRBJ1-5; D gene unclear. Per germline, CDR1 MDHEN and CDR2 SYDVKM. The V gene lost 4 bases and the J gene lost 7 bases, with 11 bases spanning the gap. CDR3 length: 13 residues. The CDR3 bases are TGTGCCAGCAGTTCACCCCCGATACAGCCCCAGCATTTT. Encoded protein: CASSSPPIQPQHF. Full variable domain (outside the CDR3, taken from reference TRBV28 and TRBJ1-5): DVKVTQSSRYLVKRTGEKVFLECVQDMDHENMFWYRQDPGLGLRLIYFSYDVKMKEKGDIPEGYSVSREKKERFSLILESASTNQTSMYLCASSSPPIQPQHFGDGTRLSIL.

The chain joins TRBV7-3 to TRBJ2-3, with D unclear. With 1 base removed from V and 2 bases from J, the gap between germline ends came to 10 bases. Per germline, CDR1 SGHTA and CDR2 FQGTGA. The CDR3 covers 15 residues. The CDR3 nucleotides read TGTGCCAGCAGCTTAAGAAACACAAACACAGATACGCAGTATTTT. Translated: CASSLRNTNTDTQYF.

V usage is TRBV7-2 and J usage is TRBJ2-5; D might be TRBD2 (5 bases). Germline V gene sequence: CDR1 SGHTA, CDR2 FQGNSA. The CDR3 totals 15 residues. Deletions cut 1 base from V and 3 bases from J, with 12 bases between. The CDR3 nucleotides read TGTGCCAGCAGCTTAGTTGGCTACGGGGAAGAGACCCAGTACTTC. Translated: CASSLVGYGEETQYF. The full variable domain, rest sourced from reference TRBV7-2 and TRBJ2-5, is GAGVSQSPSNKVTEKGKDVELRCDPISGHTALYWYRQSLGQGLEFLIYFQGNSAPDKSGLPSDRFSAERTGGSVSTLTIQRTQQEDSAVYLCASSLVGYGEETQYFGPGTRLLVL.

CDR3 bases: TGTGCCAGCAGCTCCCTGGGACAGGGCTACAATGAGCAGTTCTTC. It yields the protein CASSSLGQGYNEQFF. The V call is TRBV7-3, the J call TRBJ2-1, with TRBD1 matching over 9 bases. The CDR3 is 15 residues long. The V gene end was trimmed by 4 bases and the J gene end by 3 bases; junction bases not matched to a gene: 4. Germline V lookup: CDR1 SGHTA, CDR2 FQGTGA.